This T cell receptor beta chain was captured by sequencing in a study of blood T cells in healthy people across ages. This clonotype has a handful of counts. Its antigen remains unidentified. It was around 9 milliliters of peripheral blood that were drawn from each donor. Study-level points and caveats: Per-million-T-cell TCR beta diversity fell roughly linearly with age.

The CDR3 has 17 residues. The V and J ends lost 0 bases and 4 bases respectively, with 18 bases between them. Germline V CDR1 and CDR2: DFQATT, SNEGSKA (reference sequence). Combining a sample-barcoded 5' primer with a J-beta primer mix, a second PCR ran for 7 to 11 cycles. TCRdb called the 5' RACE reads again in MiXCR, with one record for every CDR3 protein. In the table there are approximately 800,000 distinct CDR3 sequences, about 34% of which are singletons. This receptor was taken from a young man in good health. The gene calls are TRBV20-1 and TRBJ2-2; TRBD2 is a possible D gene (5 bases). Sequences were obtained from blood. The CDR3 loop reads CSARDRETSVITGELFF. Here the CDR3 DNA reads TGCAGTGCTAGAGATAGGGAGACAAGCGTTATCACCGGGGAGCTGTTTTTT.